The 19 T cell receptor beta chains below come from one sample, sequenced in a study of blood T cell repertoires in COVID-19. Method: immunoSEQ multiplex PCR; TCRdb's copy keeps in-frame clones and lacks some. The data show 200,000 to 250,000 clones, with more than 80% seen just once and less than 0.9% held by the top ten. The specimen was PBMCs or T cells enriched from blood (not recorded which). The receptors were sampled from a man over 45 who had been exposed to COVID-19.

The CDR3 protein is CASRGSHRRGYGYTF. CDR3 nucleotide sequence: TGTGCCAGCAGGGGCAGTCACAGGAGGGGCTATGGCTACACCTTC. The V and J genes are TRBV6-5 and TRBJ1-2, with D tentatively TRBD1 (5 bases). Per germline, CDR1 MNHEY and CDR2 SVGAGI. The CDR3 is made up of 15 amino acids. Trimming stripped 6 bases from V and 4 bases from J, with 18 bases between.

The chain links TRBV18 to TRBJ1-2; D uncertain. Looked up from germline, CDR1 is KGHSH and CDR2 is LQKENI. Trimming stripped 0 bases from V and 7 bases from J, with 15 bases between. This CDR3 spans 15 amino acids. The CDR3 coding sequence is TGTGCCAGCTCACCACCTACCGGGGTTGGTGGTGGCTACACCTTC. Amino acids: CASSPPTGVGGGYTF.

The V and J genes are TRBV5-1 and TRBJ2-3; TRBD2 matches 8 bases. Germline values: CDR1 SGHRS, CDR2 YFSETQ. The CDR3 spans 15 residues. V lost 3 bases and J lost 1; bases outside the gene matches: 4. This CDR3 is CASSYLGGGTDTQYF. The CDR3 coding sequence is TGCGCCAGCAGCTACCTCGGGGGGGGCACAGATACGCAGTATTTT. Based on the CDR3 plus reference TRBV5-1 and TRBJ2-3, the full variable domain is KAGVTQTPRYLIKTRGQQVTLSCSPISGHRSVSWYQQTPGQGLQFLFEYFSETQRNKGNFPGRFSGRQFSNSRSEMNVSTLELGDSALYLCASSYLGGGTDTQYFGPGTRLTVL.

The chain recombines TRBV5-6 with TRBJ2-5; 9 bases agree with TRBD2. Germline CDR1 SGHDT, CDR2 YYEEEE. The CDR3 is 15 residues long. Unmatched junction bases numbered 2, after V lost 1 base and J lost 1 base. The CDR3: CASSLLAGTQETQYF. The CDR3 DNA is TGTGCCAGCAGCTTGCTAGCGGGGACCCAAGAGACCCAGTACTTC.

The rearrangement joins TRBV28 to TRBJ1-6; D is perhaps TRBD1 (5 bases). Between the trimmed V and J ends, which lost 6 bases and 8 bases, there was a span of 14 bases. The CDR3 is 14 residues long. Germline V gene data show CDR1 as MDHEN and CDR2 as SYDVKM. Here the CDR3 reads CASSPREVDSPLHF. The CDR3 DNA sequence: TGTGCCAGCAGCCCCAGGGAAGTCGATTCACCCCTCCACTTT.

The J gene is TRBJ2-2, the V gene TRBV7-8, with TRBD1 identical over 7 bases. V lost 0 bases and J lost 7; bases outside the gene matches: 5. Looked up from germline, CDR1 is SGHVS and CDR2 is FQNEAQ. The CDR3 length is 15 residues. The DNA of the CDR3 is TGTGCCAGCAGCTTAGCAGACAGGGTCCGCGGGGAGCTGTTTTTT. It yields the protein CASSLADRVRGELFF.

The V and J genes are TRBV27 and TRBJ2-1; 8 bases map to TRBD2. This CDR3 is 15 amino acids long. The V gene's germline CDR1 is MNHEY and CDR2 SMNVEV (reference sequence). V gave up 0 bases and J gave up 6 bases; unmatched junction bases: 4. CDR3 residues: CASSLSDLAGNEQFF. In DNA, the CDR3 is TGTGCCAGCAGTTTATCCGACCTAGCGGGCAATGAGCAGTTCTTC.

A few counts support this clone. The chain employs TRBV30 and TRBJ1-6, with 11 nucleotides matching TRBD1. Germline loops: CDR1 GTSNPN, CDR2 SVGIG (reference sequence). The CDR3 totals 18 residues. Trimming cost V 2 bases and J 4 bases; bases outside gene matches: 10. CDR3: CAWSPTRTGGLYNSPLHF. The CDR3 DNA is TGTGCCTGGAGTCCGACGCGGACAGGGGGCTTGTATAATTCACCCCTCCACTTT.

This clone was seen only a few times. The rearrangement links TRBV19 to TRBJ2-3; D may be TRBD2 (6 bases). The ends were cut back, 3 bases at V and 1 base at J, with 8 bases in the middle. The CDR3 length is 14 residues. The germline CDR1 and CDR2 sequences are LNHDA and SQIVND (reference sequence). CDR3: CASSMPSGTDTQYF. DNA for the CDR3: TGTGCCAGTAGTATGCCTAGCGGCACAGATACGCAGTATTTT.

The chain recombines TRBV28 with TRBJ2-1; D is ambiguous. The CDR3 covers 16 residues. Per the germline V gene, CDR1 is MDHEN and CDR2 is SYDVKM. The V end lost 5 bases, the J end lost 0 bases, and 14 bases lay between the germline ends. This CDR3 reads CASSANSFFSYNEQFF. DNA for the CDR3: TGTGCCAGCAGTGCCAACAGCTTCTTCTCCTACAATGAGCAGTTCTTC.

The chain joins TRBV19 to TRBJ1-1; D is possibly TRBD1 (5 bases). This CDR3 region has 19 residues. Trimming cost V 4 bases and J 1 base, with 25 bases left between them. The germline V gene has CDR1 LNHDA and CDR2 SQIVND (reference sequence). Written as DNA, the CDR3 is TGTGCCAGTAGTAGCGCATCACCGGGACGCGGAGGGCCGAACACTGAAGCTTTCTTT. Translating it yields CASSSASPGRGGPNTEAFF. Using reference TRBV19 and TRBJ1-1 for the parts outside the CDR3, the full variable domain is DGGITQSPKYLFRKEGQNVTLSCEQNLNHDAMYWYRQDPGQGLRLIYYSQIVNDFQKGDIAEGYSVSREKKESFPLTVTSAQKNPTAFYLCASSSASPGRGGPNTEAFFGQGTRLTVV.

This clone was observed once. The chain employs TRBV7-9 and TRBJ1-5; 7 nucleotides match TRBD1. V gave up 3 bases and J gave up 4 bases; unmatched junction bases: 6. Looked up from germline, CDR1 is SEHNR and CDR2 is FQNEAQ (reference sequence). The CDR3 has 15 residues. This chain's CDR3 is CASSFLGTANQPQHF. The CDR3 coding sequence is TGTGCCAGCAGCTTCCTCGGGACAGCAAATCAGCCCCAGCATTTT.

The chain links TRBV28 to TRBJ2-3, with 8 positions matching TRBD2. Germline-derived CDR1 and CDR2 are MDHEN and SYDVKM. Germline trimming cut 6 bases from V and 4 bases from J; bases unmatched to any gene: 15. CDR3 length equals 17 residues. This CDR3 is CASSPPYGREVSDTQYF. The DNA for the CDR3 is TGTGCCAGCAGCCCCCCTTATGGGCGGGAGGTTTCAGATACGCAGTATTTT. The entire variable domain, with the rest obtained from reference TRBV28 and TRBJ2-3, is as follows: DVKVTQSSRYLVKRTGEKVFLECVQDMDHENMFWYRQDPGLGLRLIYFSYDVKMKEKGDIPEGYSVSREKKERFSLILESASTNQTSMYLCASSPPYGREVSDTQYFGPGTRLTVL.

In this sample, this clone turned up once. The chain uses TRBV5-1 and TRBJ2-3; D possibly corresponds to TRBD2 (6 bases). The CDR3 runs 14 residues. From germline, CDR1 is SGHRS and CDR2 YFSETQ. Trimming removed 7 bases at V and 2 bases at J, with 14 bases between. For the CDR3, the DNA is TGCGCCAGCGCCCGGGGGAGATCCACAGATACGCAGTATTTT. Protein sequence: CASARGRSTDTQYF.

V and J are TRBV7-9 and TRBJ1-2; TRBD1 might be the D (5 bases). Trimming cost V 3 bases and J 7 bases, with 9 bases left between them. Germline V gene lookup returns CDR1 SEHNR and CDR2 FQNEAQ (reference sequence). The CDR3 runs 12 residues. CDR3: CASSLSGLGYTF. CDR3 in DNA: TGTGCCAGCAGCTTGTCAGGGCTTGGCTACACCTTC.

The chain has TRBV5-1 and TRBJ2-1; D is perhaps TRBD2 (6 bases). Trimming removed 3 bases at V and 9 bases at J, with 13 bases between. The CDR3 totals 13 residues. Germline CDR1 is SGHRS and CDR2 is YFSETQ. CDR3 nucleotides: TGCGCCAGCAGCTGGGGCCCAGCGGGTGAGCAGTTCTTC. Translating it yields CASSWGPAGEQFF.

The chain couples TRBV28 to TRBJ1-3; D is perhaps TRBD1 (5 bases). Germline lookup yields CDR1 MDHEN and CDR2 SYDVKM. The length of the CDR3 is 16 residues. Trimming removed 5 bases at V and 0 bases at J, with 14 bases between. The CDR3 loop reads CASSVAGPISGNTIYF. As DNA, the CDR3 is TGTGCCAGCAGTGTCGCAGGGCCCATCTCTGGAAACACCATATATTTT.

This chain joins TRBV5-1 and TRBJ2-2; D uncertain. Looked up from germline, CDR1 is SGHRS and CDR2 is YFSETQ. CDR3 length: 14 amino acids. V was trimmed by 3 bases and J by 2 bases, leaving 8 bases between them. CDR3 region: CASSSLGNTGELFF. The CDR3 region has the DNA TGCGCCAGCAGCTCTCTAGGTAACACCGGGGAGCTGTTTTTT.

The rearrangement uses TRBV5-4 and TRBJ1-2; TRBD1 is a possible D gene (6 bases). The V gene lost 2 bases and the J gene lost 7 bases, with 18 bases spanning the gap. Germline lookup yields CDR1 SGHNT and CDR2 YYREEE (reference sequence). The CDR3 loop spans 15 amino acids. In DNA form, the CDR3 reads TGTGCCAGCAGCTTCCCGTCAGGGGATACCTCTGGCTACACCTTC. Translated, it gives CASSFPSGDTSGYTF.